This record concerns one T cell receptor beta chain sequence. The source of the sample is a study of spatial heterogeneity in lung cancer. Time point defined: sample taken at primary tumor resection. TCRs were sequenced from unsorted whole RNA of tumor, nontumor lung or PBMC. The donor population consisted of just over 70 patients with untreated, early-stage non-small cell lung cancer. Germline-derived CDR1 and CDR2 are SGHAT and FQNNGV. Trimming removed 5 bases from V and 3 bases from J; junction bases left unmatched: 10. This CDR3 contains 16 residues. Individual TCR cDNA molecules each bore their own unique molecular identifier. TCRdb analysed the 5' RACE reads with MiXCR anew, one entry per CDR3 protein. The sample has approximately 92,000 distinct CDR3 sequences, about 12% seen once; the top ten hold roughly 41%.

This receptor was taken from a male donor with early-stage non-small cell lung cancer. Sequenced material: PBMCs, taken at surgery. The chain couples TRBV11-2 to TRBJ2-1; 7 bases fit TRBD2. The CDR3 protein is CASSEFGGSLYNEQFF. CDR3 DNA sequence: TGTGCCAGCAGCGAATTCGGCGGGAGCCTCTACAATGAGCAGTTCTTC.